This entry features one T cell receptor (beta chain) sequence. Profiled with immunoSEQ multiplex PCR; TCRdb holds only in-frame clones, not every one. The top ten hold less than 0.35% of the sample, which has just under 50,000 clones, roughly 95% seen once. These data originate in a study of T cell changes during pregnancy in multiple sclerosis. The material sequenced was CD4+ T cells from peripheral blood mononuclear cells, taken in the third trimester of pregnancy. The clonotype was recovered from a female donor with multiple sclerosis, enrolled in a pregnancy study.

As DNA, the CDR3 is TGTGCCAGTAGTTATCAGCGGGGTCAAGAGACCCAGTACTTC. Translated: CASSYQRGQETQYF. The rearrangement joins TRBV19 to TRBJ2-5; 7 bases agree with TRBD2. V was pared by 5 bases and J by 2 bases, with 5 bases of the junction left unmatched. The CDR3 covers 14 residues. CDR1 and CDR2 (germline): LNHDA, SQIVND (reference sequence).